The sequence of this T cell receptor (beta chain) was determined in a study of shared clonotypes between healthy human individuals. Notes on the study in general: Investigators collected only blood, and repertoires in tissues likely differ.

Deep-level settings were used for running the assay. Profiling relied on immunoSEQ multiplex PCR, and the TCRdb table lists in-frame clones only, not all of them. The data show approximately 1.5 million clones, with 95% to 99% seen just once and 0.4% to 0.45% held by the top ten. The CDR3 runs to 18 residues. V lost 3 bases to trimming and J lost 0 bases; unmatched junction nucleotides: 9. Germline loops: CDR1 MRHNA, CDR2 SNTAGT. Turning to this clone: Its antigen is still unknown.

The material sequenced was naive CD4+ T cells sorted from blood. The subset denotes: CD45RA+ positively selected. The sequence was collected from a man aged 30 to 39 in good health. The chain uses TRBV6-4 and TRBJ2-2; TRBD2 agrees at 8 bases. CDR3 sequence reads: CASSEASLAAANTGELFF. The DNA of the CDR3 is TGTGCCAGCAGTGAGGCCTCACTAGCGGCCGCGAACACCGGGGAGCTGTTTTTT.